One sample yielded the 5 T cell receptor beta chains listed below, sequenced in a study of beta chain features in type 1 diabetes. These receptors have no identified antigens. Study observations and caveats: The study found moderately but significantly shorter TCRB CDR3s in all four CD4+ subsets of Type 1 diabetes patients.

Expressed TCRB transcripts were sequenced after all isolated RNA was converted to cDNA. The assay was immunoSEQ multiplex PCR, and TCRdb's table has in-frame clones only and misses some. The sample records about 650,000 clones, 9.5% to 15% being singletons. The sequenced material came from naive CD4+ T cells from blood. Every receptor here comes from a man aged 25-40 years with type 1 diabetes.

The chain is built from TRBV7-2 and TRBJ1-3; D uncertain. There are 14 residues in the CDR3. The V end lost 6 bases, the J end lost 0 bases, and 9 bases lay between the germline ends. The germline V gene encodes CDR1 SGHTA and CDR2 FQGNSA. CDR3 sequence (DNA): TGTGCCAGCAGGGTAGGGCCCTCTGGAAACACCATATATTTT. The encoded protein is CASRVGPSGNTIYF.

For this clone: Different DNA sequences within this sample yield the same CDR3. The V and J genes are TRBV29-1 and TRBJ1-2; D is unresolved. The CDR3 covers 11 residues. V was clipped by 7 bases and J by 2 bases, with 8 bases between them. Looked up from germline, CDR1 is SQVTM and CDR2 is ANQGSEA. This CDR3 reads CSAAENYGYTF. CDR3 bases: TGCAGCGCCGCAGAGAACTATGGCTACACCTTC.

In its sample, this clone was seen a few times. The chain couples TRBV4-3 to TRBJ2-2; TRBD1 might be the D (5 bases). V gave up 4 bases and J gave up 6 bases, with 12 bases separating them. Germline V CDR1 and CDR2: LGHNA, YSLEER. The CDR3 length is 14 residues. In DNA form, the CDR3 reads TGCGCCAGCAGCCCCAGGGCCCTTTCCGGGGAGCTGTTTTTT. As protein: CASSPRALSGELFF.

This chain uses TRBV5-6 with TRBJ2-5, with unresolved D. The CDR3 is 14 amino acids. Trimming took 4 bases from V and 5 from J, leaving 15 bases between them. Per the germline V gene, CDR1 is SGHDT and CDR2 is YYEEEE. In DNA, the CDR3 is TGTGCCAGCAGCCTGTGGCAAGAGAGGGAGACCCAGTACTTC. The encoded protein is CASSLWQERETQYF.

The chain uses TRBV30 and TRBJ1-3; D might be TRBD1 (6 bases). Germline values: CDR1 GTSNPN, CDR2 SVGIG (reference sequence). There are 13 residues in the CDR3. Trimming shortened V by 4 bases and J by 5 bases, and 12 bases separated the two germline ends. The CDR3 protein is CAWKHRARNTIYF. The CDR3, as DNA: TGTGCCTGGAAACACAGGGCTCGAAACACCATATATTTT.